This T cell receptor beta chain comes out of a study of T cell repertoires in cytomegalovirus infection. For the study at large: Indications came from public TCR beta signatures; they pointed to CMV infection and to a matching HLA type. Study outcomes and limitations: Carriers of CMV and the relevant HLA type were discriminated by public TCR beta frequency. In two of eight donors, the top clonotype was HLA-C-restricted CMV-specific.

TCRdb reprocessed the reads via MiXCR and lists one record per CDR3 protein. The table lists more than 400,000 distinct CDR3 sequences, 26% of them singletons, with less than 15% in the top ten. Note on this clonotype: Its antigen is currently unknown.

The clonotype comes from a human donor in good health (CMV status not recorded). Some clones in this sample may be carry-over from other donors' samples. What was sequenced was PBMCs.

Written as DNA, the CDR3 is TGCGCCAGCAGCCAAGATTATGTTCGGTGGGACCAAACCTACGAGCAGTACTTC. It codes for CASSQDYVRWDQTYEQYF. The J gene is TRBJ2-7, the V gene TRBV4-3, with D perhaps matching TRBD1 or TRBD2 (5 bases each). Germline CDR1 reads LGHNA; CDR2 reads YSLEER. The CDR3 covers 18 residues. V lost 0 bases and J lost 2, with 20 bases in between.